Below are 10 T cell receptor beta chains sequenced from a single sample in a study of post-analysis software for immune sequencing data. The study, taken as a whole, reports: Higher frequency in patients than in controls was seen for roughly five TRBV segments, with TRBV5-6, TRBV5-1 and TRBV20-1 among them.

The authors incorporated unique molecular identifiers into the TCR beta cDNA libraries. MiXCR was run by TCRdb on the PCR reads, yielding one entry per CDR3 protein. Of 550,000 to 700,000 distinct CDR3 sequences in the sample, 44% were seen once. No antigen has been assigned to these receptors. Specimen: blood. These receptors were obtained from a girl aged 10-17 years with multiple sclerosis.

In its sample, this clonotype was seen a few times. The rearrangement uses TRBV29-1 and TRBJ2-7, with D tentatively TRBD1 (5 bases). Per germline, CDR1 SQVTM and CDR2 ANQGSEA. The CDR3 consists of 15 residues. With 1 base removed from V and 0 bases from J, the gap between germline ends came to 13 bases. The CDR3 region has the DNA TGCAGCGTTGAAGGGACAACTCGATCCTCCTACGAGCAGTACTTC. It encodes CSVEGTTRSSYEQYF.

The V gene is TRBV6-4, the J gene TRBJ2-3; TRBD2 agrees at 13 bases. The CDR3 extends over 16 amino acids. V was pared by 4 bases and J by 5 bases, with 6 bases of the junction left unmatched. Per germline, CDR1 MRHNA and CDR2 SNTAGT. The CDR3 loop reads CASSATSGGAKDTQYF. The CDR3 nucleotides read TGTGCCAGCAGTGCCACTAGCGGGGGGGCTAAAGATACGCAGTATTTT.

In its sample, this clonotype was seen a few times. This chain uses TRBV4-1 with TRBJ2-1; 12 positions agree with TRBD1. The CDR3 runs to 17 residues. V lost 0 bases, J lost 8 bases, and 8 bases stayed unmatched. The germline gives CDR1 MGHRA, CDR2 YSYEKL. The CDR3 DNA reads TGCGCCAGCAGCCAAGAGGAGGGGACAGGGGGCTTCGATGAGCAGTTCTTC. Translation: CASSQEEGTGGFDEQFF.

The chain combines TRBV6-6 with TRBJ1-1; D is unclear. The CDR3 is 14 residues long. Deletions cut 7 bases from V and 3 bases from J, with 15 bases between. The germline V gene has CDR1 MNHNY and CDR2 SVGAGI (reference sequence). The CDR3, as DNA: TGTGCCAGCACTCCCCCCCGGGTGGACACTGAAGCTTTCTTT. Translated: CASTPPRVDTEAFF.

The chain links TRBV4-1 to TRBJ2-1; D unclear. CDR3 length equals 15 residues. The V gene's germline CDR1 is MGHRA and CDR2 YSYEKL. V shed 0 bases and J shed 6 bases, with 12 bases lying between them. CDR3 coding DNA: TGCGCCAGCAGCCAAGATGCCCGATTTGCCAATGAGCAGTTCTTC. Encoded protein: CASSQDARFANEQFF.

V gene TRBV20-1 combines with J gene TRBJ1-4, with D unresolved. Trimming removed 1 base from V and 3 bases from J, with 12 bases in between. Germline values: CDR1 DFQATT, CDR2 SNEGSKA (reference sequence). The CDR3 runs 15 residues. The CDR3 nucleotides read TGCAGTGCTAGAGCCCTAAACTTGGCTAATGAAAAACTGTTTTTT. Its translation is CSARALNLANEKLFF.

The chain recombines TRBV12-3 or TRBV12-4 with TRBJ2-7; D uncertain. V gave up 3 bases and J gave up 6 bases, with 21 bases separating them. The CDR3 sequence is 16 residues long. CDR3 sequence: CASSFRTAFVSGEQYF. The CDR3 DNA is TGTGCCAGCAGTTTCCGGACGGCGTTTGTGTCGGGCGAGCAGTACTTC.

This chain connects TRBV5-1 to TRBJ2-7; 8 nucleotides match TRBD1. The CDR3 consists of 15 residues. The junction had 8 bases not matched to a gene; V was cut back by 4 bases and J by 2 bases. The V gene's germline CDR1 is SGHRS and CDR2 YFSETQ. CDR3 coding DNA: TGCGCCAGCAGCCACCGAACGGACAGGGCCTACGAGCAGTACTTC. It codes for CASSHRTDRAYEQYF. The complete variable domain, with remaining parts taken from reference TRBV5-1 and TRBJ2-7, reads KAGVTQTPRYLIKTRGQQVTLSCSPISGHRSVSWYQQTPGQGLQFLFEYFSETQRNKGNFPGRFSGRQFSNSRSEMNVSTLELGDSALYLCASSHRTDRAYEQYFGPGTRLTVT.

This chain uses TRBV24-1 with TRBJ1-5; TRBD1 aligns across 7 bases. CDR3 size: 17 residues. The germline gives CDR1 KGHDR, CDR2 SFDVKD. Unmatched junction bases numbered 14, after V lost 3 bases and J lost 7 bases. In DNA, the CDR3 is TGTGCCACCAGTGATGGGGCGATGGACAGGTACGGACAGCCCCAGCATTTT. Protein sequence: CATSDGAMDRYGQPQHF.

The genes are TRBV5-1 and TRBJ2-1; D is unresolved. V lost 0 bases, J lost 8 bases, and 9 bases lay in between. The germline gives CDR1 SGHRS, CDR2 YFSETQ. The length of the CDR3 is 13 residues. The CDR3 DNA sequence: TGCGCCAGCAGCTTGGGATCCGTCGATGAGCAGTTCTTC. Protein product: CASSLGSVDEQFF.